These T cell receptor beta chains were read from a single sample in a study of control samples from healthy donors and cancer patients. Assay: immunoSEQ multiplex PCR; the TCRdb copy retains only in-frame clones and omits some. The sample has around 130,000 clones, approximately 94% seen once. The sequenced sample was PBMCs. These receptors were collected from a man aged 45-65 years with head and neck cancer. CDR3s include the opening cysteine and the closing phenylalanine or tryptophan. The order of the fields is clone size, V gene, D gene, J gene, CDR3 protein, CDR3 DNA. The D gene is left open where the match is weak. Clone size, where shown, is once, few, many, or a class for clones that have expanded.

>once|TRBV6-1|-|TRBJ2-2
CASSAVRDRSTGELFF
TGTGCCAGCAGTGCCGTGAGGGATAGGAGCACCGGGGAGCTGTTTTTT
>-|TRBV6-2/TRBV6-3|-|TRBJ1-3
CASSGATPIPSGNTIYF
TGTGCCAGCAGTGGTGCTACACCAATTCCCTCTGGAAACACCATATATTTT
>-|TRBV7-2|-|TRBJ1-2
CASSSYQDSYGYTF
TGTGCCAGCAGCTCATACCAGGATTCATATGGCTACACCTTC
>-|TRBV7-2|TRBD1|TRBJ2-4
CASSYGQVGNIQYF
TGTGCCAGCAGCTATGGACAGGTGGGGAACATTCAGTACTTC
>-|TRBV6-5|-|TRBJ1-1
CASSYTVPGFYTEAFF
TGTGCCAGCAGTTACACCGTTCCAGGGTTTTACACTGAAGCTTTCTTT
>-|TRBV5-4|TRBD2|TRBJ2-3
CASSFDLAGGADTQYF
TGTGCCAGCAGCTTCGATTTAGCGGGGGGAGCAGATACGCAGTATTTT
>-|TRBV7-2|-|TRBJ1-1
CASSLERWGMAFF
TGTGCCAGCAGCTTAGAACGGTGGGGGATGGCTTTCTTT
>-|TRBV7-2|TRBD2|TRBJ2-2
CASSLNPRGGPGELFF
TGTGCCAGCAGCTTAAATCCGCGGGGGGGGCCCGGGGAGCTGTTTTTT
>-|TRBV2|-|TRBJ2-5
CASTGYRGLETQYF
TGTGCCAGCACCGGGTACCGAGGGTTAGAGACCCAGTACTTC
>-|TRBV6-2/TRBV6-3|TRBD1|TRBJ2-7
CASSPGTGVTYEQYF
TGTGCCAGCAGTCCCGGGACAGGGGTGACCTACGAGCAGTACTTC
>-|TRBV30|-|TRBJ1-4
CAWSVHKGGREKLFF
TGTGCCTGGAGTGTACATAAGGGGGGGCGAGAAAAACTGTTTTTT
>-|TRBV28|-|TRBJ1-2
CASSPLDSNFYGYTF
TGTGCCAGCAGTCCCCTGGACAGTAACTTCTATGGCTACACCTTC
>-|TRBV5-1|TRBD2|TRBJ2-1
CASSLRGLVLYNEQFF
TGCGCCAGCAGCTTACGAGGACTAGTTCTCTACAATGAGCAGTTCTTC
>-|TRBV30|-|TRBJ1-2
CAWDGYTF
TGTGCCTGGGATGGCTACACCTTC
>-|TRBV19|-|TRBJ1-6
CASSKDRTNSPLHF
TGTGCCAGTAGTAAAGACAGGACTAATTCACCCCTCCACTTT
>-|TRBV5-4|-|TRBJ2-3
CASSLGGRMGTDTQYF
TGTGCCAGCAGCTTGGGGGGAAGGATGGGCACAGATACGCAGTATTTT
>-|TRBV7-3|-|TRBJ2-5
CASSLMQGGAQYF
TGTGCCAGCAGCTTAATGCAAGGAGGAGCCCAGTACTTC
>once|TRBV7-2|-|TRBJ2-3
CASSASRVGRTDTQYF
TGTGCCAGCAGCGCATCCAGGGTGGGGAGGACAGATACGCAGTATTTT
>-|TRBV28|TRBD2|TRBJ2-7
CASSYPGLAGEQYF
TGTGCCAGCAGTTATCCGGGACTAGCGGGGGAGCAGTACTTC
>-|TRBV11-2|-|TRBJ1-4
CASSLDSGRGGEKLFF
TGTGCCAGCAGCTTAGATTCGGGCAGGGGTGGTGAAAAACTGTTTTTT
>-|TRBV7-8|-|TRBJ1-2
CASSLGGQANYGYTF
TGTGCCAGCAGCTTAGGGGGGCAAGCTAACTATGGCTACACCTTC
>-|TRBV7-8|-|TRBJ1-1
CASSLQGLRMNTEAFF
TGTGCCAGCAGCTTGCAGGGGCTGAGGATGAACACTGAAGCTTTCTTT
>-|TRBV5-1|-|TRBJ1-1
CASSLGAGRTNTEAFF
TGCGCCAGCAGCTTGGGGGCAGGGCGAACGAACACTGAAGCTTTCTTT
>-|TRBV6-5|-|TRBJ1-3
CASSYRGANGNTIYF
TGTGCCAGCAGTTACCGGGGCGCTAATGGAAACACCATATATTTT
>-|TRBV5-4|-|TRBJ2-2
CASSLPSNTGELFF
TGTGCCAGCAGCTTGCCCTCGAACACCGGGGAGCTGTTTTTT
>-|TRBV13|TRBD1|TRBJ2-7
CASTNSGGLYEQYF
TGTGCCAGCACCAACTCAGGGGGTCTCTACGAGCAGTACTTC
>-|TRBV5-1|-|TRBJ1-1
CASSLGPTTEAFF
TGCGCCAGCAGCTTGGGACCGACGACTGAAGCTTTCTTT
>-|TRBV2|-|TRBJ2-7
CASSEATDRLGYEQYF
TGTGCCAGCAGTGAAGCCACTGACAGGTTAGGTTACGAGCAGTACTTC
>-|TRBV7-9|-|TRBJ1-6
CASSPPSNNSPLHF
TGTGCCAGCAGCCCACCCTCGAATAATTCACCCCTCCACTTT
>-|TRBV9|-|TRBJ2-6
CASSVTGWSGVLTF
TGTGCCAGCAGCGTAACCGGGTGGTCCGGAGTCCTGACTTTC
>-|TRBV10-3|TRBD2|TRBJ2-1
CAISERERGNEQFF
TGTGCCATCAGTGAGCGGGAGCGGGGCAATGAGCAGTTCTTC
>-|TRBV6-5|-|TRBJ1-2
CASRDTGLSGYTF
TGTGCCAGCAGAGATACGGGGCTATCTGGCTACACCTTC
>-|TRBV6-5|TRBD1|TRBJ2-3
CASSYSTGDTQYF
TGTGCCAGCAGTTACTCGACAGGGGATACGCAGTATTTT
>-|TRBV11-2|TRBD1|TRBJ1-6
CASSLLGTGNSPLHF
TGTGCCAGCAGCCTCCTCGGGACAGGGAATTCACCCCTCCACTTT
>-|TRBV20-1|-|TRBJ1-2
CSAGVGYTF
TGCAGTGCGGGGGTTGGCTACACCTTC
>-|TRBV4-1|-|TRBJ1-1
CASSQPGYTEAFF
TGCGCCAGCAGCCAACCGGGGTACACTGAAGCTTTCTTT
>-|TRBV28|TRBD2|TRBJ2-1
CASRTSDYNEQFF
TGTGCCAGCAGGACTAGCGACTACAATGAGCAGTTCTTC
>-|TRBV12-3/TRBV12-4|TRBD1|TRBJ1-2
CASSLRGRVDF
TGTGCCAGCAGTCTCAGGGGGAGGGTTGACTTC
>few|TRBV28|TRBD1|TRBJ1-2
CASTLDRQGNYGYTF
TGTGCCAGCACCCTTGATCGACAGGGTAACTATGGCTACACCTTC
>-|TRBV19|-|TRBJ2-7
CASSTVGGGYEQYF
TGTGCCAGTAGTACAGTCGGTGGTGGCTACGAGCAGTACTTC
>-|TRBV7-9|TRBD1|TRBJ1-1
CASSRTGGTEAFF
TGTGCCAGCAGTCGTACAGGGGGCACTGAAGCTTTCTTT
>once|TRBV25-1|-|TRBJ1-2
CASSEYNWGRRGNGYTF
TGTGCCAGCAGTGAATACAATTGGGGGCGCCGAGGGAATGGCTACACCTTC
>-|TRBV5-6|TRBD1|TRBJ2-7
CASSSGQGDYEQYF
TGTGCCAGCAGTTCGGGACAGGGTGATTACGAGCAGTACTTC
>-|TRBV5-1|TRBD1|TRBJ2-7
CASSFTGDVLREQYF
TGCGCCAGCAGCTTTACAGGGGACGTGCTACGCGAGCAGTACTTC
>-|TRBV9|-|TRBJ2-7
CASSVGGSSYEQYF
TGTGCCAGCAGCGTCGGCGGCAGCTCCTACGAGCAGTACTTC
>-|TRBV4-3|-|TRBJ2-1
CASSRDISYNEQFF
TGCGCCAGCAGCCGGGACATCTCCTACAATGAGCAGTTCTTC
>-|TRBV10-2|TRBD1|TRBJ2-7
CASSYGTGRFEQYF
TGCGCCAGCAGTTACGGGACAGGGAGGTTCGAGCAGTACTTC
>-|TRBV20-1|-|TRBJ1-2
CSARSPYGYTF
TGCAGTGCCAGGTCCCCCTATGGCTACACCTTC
>-|TRBV20-1|-|TRBJ1-1
CSARHDTEAFF
TGCAGTGCTAGACACGACACTGAAGCTTTCTTT
>-|TRBV6-5|-|TRBJ2-1
CASSQGYNEQFF
TGTGCCAGCAGTCAGGGGTACAATGAGCAGTTCTTC
>-|TRBV9|-|TRBJ1-4
CASSPASTDNEKLFF
TGTGCCAGCAGCCCAGCCAGCACGGATAATGAAAAACTGTTTTTT
>-|TRBV24-1|TRBD1|TRBJ1-5
CATSDPRGRASNQPQHF
TGTGCCACCAGTGACCCCAGGGGGCGGGCGTCCAATCAGCCCCAGCATTTT
>-|TRBV7-3|TRBD2|TRBJ2-1
CASSLMGGTYNEQFF
TGTGCCAGCAGCTTAATGGGGGGGACTTACAATGAGCAGTTCTTC
>-|TRBV6-4|-|TRBJ2-1
CASSESSYNEQFF
TGTGCCAGCAGTGAGTCATCCTACAATGAGCAGTTCTTC
>-|TRBV4-3|-|TRBJ1-1
CASSQDLPGRAFF
TGCGCCAGCAGCCAAGATCTCCCTGGTCGGGCTTTCTTT
>-|TRBV6-6|-|TRBJ1-1
CASSYQGGTEAFF
TGTGCCAGCAGTTACCAGGGAGGCACTGAAGCTTTCTTT
>-|TRBV30|-|TRBJ2-4
CAWSVMVDIQYF
TGTGCCTGGAGTGTAATGGTAGACATTCAGTACTTC
>-|TRBV30|-|TRBJ2-1
CAWRGRLNEQFF
TGTGCCTGGAGAGGGCGCCTCAATGAGCAGTTCTTC
>-|TRBV5-1|-|TRBJ2-2
CASSNTGISGELFF
TGCGCCAGCAGCAATACAGGGATTAGCGGGGAGCTGTTTTTT
>-|TRBV4-3|-|TRBJ1-6
CASSQDRGSGANSPLHF
TGCGCCAGCAGCCAAGATCGGGGGTCGGGGGCGAATTCACCCCTCCACTTT